The 4 T cell receptor beta chains reported below all come from one sample, sequenced in a study of blood T cells in healthy people across ages. Through a sample-barcoded 5' primer and a J-beta primer mix, a second PCR was run for roughly 6 to 12 cycles. TCRdb analysed the 5' RACE reads with MiXCR anew, one entry per CDR3 protein. This sample has about 1.5 million distinct CDR3 sequences, with 42% found just once. Sequenced sample: blood. The receptors were sampled from a woman aged 18-30 years in good health.

There are a few counts of this clonotype. V gene TRBV20-1 combines with J gene TRBJ2-5, with TRBD1 as a possible D gene (5 bases). The CDR3 consists of 13 residues. Per germline, CDR1 DFQATT and CDR2 SNEGSKA (reference sequence). V was cut by 6 bases and J by 2 bases, with 13 bases left in between. CDR3: CSARKRQQETQYF. The CDR3 DNA reads as TGCAGTGCCCGAAAACGACAGCAAGAGACCCAGTACTTC.

The rearrangement uses TRBV7-2 and TRBJ2-5; 8 nucleotides line up with TRBD1. After removal of 6 bases from V and 4 bases from J, the junction contained 10 bases not matched to a gene. Germline V gene sequence: CDR1 SGHTA, CDR2 FQGNSA. The CDR3 is 15 residues long. In DNA form, the CDR3 reads TGTGCCAGCAGGGTTGGACAGGGACGGGTAGAGACCCAGTACTTC. Protein: CASRVGQGRVETQYF.

This chain joins TRBV12-3 or TRBV12-4 and TRBJ2-5, with 8 bases fitting TRBD1. The CDR3 covers 16 residues. J gave up 5 bases and V 3 bases, and 11 bases lay outside the gene matches. The CDR3 nucleotides are TGTGCCAGCAGTTTGGTCCCCGGGACAGGTCTCGAGACCCAGTACTTC. Its protein product is CASSLVPGTGLETQYF.

The CDR3 loop reads CASSQQGTLAYEQYF. For the CDR3, the DNA is TGTGCCAGCAGTCAACAGGGAACCCTCGCCTACGAGCAGTACTTC. The genes are TRBV7-6 and TRBJ2-4; tentatively, D is TRBD1 (6 bases). The J call may be mistaken, given a closer DNA end match to TRBJ2-7. The germline CDR1 and CDR2 sequences are SGHVS and FNYEAQ. The length of the CDR3 is 15 residues.